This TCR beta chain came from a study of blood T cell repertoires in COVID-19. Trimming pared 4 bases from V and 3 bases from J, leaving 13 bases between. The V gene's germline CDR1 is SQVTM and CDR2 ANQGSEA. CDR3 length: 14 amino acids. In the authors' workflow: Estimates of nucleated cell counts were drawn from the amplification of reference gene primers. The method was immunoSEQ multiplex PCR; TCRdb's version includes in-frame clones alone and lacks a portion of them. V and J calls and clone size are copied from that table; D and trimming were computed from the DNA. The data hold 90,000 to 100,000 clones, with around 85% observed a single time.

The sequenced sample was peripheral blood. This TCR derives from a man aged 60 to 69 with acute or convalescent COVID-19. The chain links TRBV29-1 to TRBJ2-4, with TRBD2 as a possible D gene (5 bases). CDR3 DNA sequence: TGCAGCGTTGGTGGGATGGGGAGCAAAAACATTCAGTACTTC. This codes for CSVGGMGSKNIQYF.